The 10 T cell receptor beta chains presented below share a single source sample, sequenced in a study of cytomegalovirus exposure and HLA in healthy donors. The PCR was carried out with 60 Vbeta primers and 13 Jbeta primers. Some clones are missing from TCRdb's copy, which holds only in-frame ones; the method was immunoSEQ multiplex PCR. The sample data list under 200,000 clones. Sequenced sample: PBMCs. Every receptor here comes from a young man in good health and CMV-seronegative.

The rearrangement joins TRBV30 to TRBJ2-6, with 7 bases aligning to TRBD1. This CDR3 spans 14 amino acids. In germline, CDR1 is GTSNPN, CDR2 SVGIG (reference sequence). The J segment lost 2 bases and the V segment lost 5 bases, leaving 3 bases of the junction unmatched. CDR3 sequence: CAWHRGTGANVLTF. The CDR3 coding sequence is TGTGCCTGGCACAGGGGAACTGGGGCCAACGTCCTGACTTTC.

The V gene is TRBV19, the J gene TRBJ1-1; a possible D gene is TRBD1 (6 bases). Trimming pared 6 bases from V and 4 bases from J, leaving 15 bases between. Germline assignment: CDR1 LNHDA and CDR2 SQIVND (reference sequence). The CDR3 sequence is 14 residues long. As DNA, the CDR3 is TGTGCCAGTAGAAGCCCAGACAGGTCCACTGAAGCTTTCTTT. Its translation is CASRSPDRSTEAFF.

The chain uses TRBV19 and TRBJ1-6; D possibly corresponds to TRBD1 (5 bases). This CDR3 is built from 16 residues. The ends were cut back, 0 bases at V and 10 bases at J, with 16 bases in the middle. Germline CDR1 and CDR2: LNHDA and SQIVND (reference sequence). CDR3: CASSIDAGGIESPLHF. The DNA for the CDR3 is TGTGCCAGTAGTATAGATGCGGGGGGAATTGAGTCACCCCTCCACTTT. The full variable domain, in which reference TRBV19 and TRBJ1-6 provide the parts outside the CDR3, is DGGITQSPKYLFRKEGQNVTLSCEQNLNHDAMYWYRQDPGQGLRLIYYSQIVNDFQKGDIAEGYSVSREKKESFPLTVTSAQKNPTAFYLCASSIDAGGIESPLHFGNGTRLTVT.

The J gene is TRBJ2-7, the V gene TRBV5-1; TRBD2 matches 10 bases. CDR3 length: 15 residues. The ends lost 4 bases at V and 6 bases at J; junction bases unmatched: 10. Germline assignment: CDR1 SGHRS and CDR2 YFSETQ. CDR3 DNA: TGCGCCAGCAGCCTACAAGCGGGAGGGCCGGTCGAGCAGTACTTC. Its protein is CASSLQAGGPVEQYF.

The V and J genes are TRBV19 and TRBJ1-1; 9 bases match TRBD1. The germline gives CDR1 LNHDA, CDR2 SQIVND (reference sequence). The CDR3 is 19 residues long. V lost 4 bases to trimming and J lost 2 bases; unmatched junction nucleotides: 17. The CDR3 loop is CASSRPSDRGNLKNTEAFF. DNA for the CDR3: TGTGCCAGTAGTAGACCCAGTGACAGGGGGAATCTCAAAAACACTGAAGCTTTCTTT.

This chain joins TRBV12-5 and TRBJ2-2, with 7 positions matching TRBD1. Per germline, CDR1 LGHNT and CDR2 FRNRAP. V shed 0 bases, J shed 4 bases, and the junction held 2 bases outside the gene matches. The CDR3 is 15 amino acids. The CDR3 here is CASGLVGQSTGELFF. The CDR3 DNA sequence: TGTGCTAGTGGTTTGGTGGGACAGTCCACCGGGGAGCTGTTTTTT.

The chain employs TRBV10-3 and TRBJ1-2; D uncertain. The CDR3 totals 18 residues. V lost 0 bases and J 0 bases, leaving 17 bases between the germline ends. Germline assignment: CDR1 ENHRY and CDR2 SYGVKD. The CDR3 bases are TGTGCCATCAGTGAGTCTACATTAAGATTTCAGACTAACTATGGCTACACCTTC. This encodes CAISESTLRFQTNYGYTF.

V and J are TRBV30 and TRBJ2-3; D may be TRBD2 (6 bases). Trimming shortened V by 1 base and J by 2 bases, and 13 bases separated the two germline ends. Germline CDR1 and CDR2: GTSNPN and SVGIG (reference sequence). CDR3 size: 15 residues. The DNA for the CDR3 is TGTGCCTGGAGTGGCCATCGGGAGAACACAGATACGCAGTATTTT. Protein: CAWSGHRENTDTQYF.

For the CDR3, the DNA is TGTGCCAGCAGTCCTAGCGGGAGCTCCTACGAGCAGTACTTC. It translates to CASSPSGSSYEQYF. This rearrangement joins TRBV6-5 to TRBJ2-7; 10 bases are shared with TRBD2. V shed 5 bases, J shed 0 bases, and the junction held 1 base outside the gene matches. CDR1 is MNHEY and CDR2 is SVGAGI in the germline V gene. The CDR3 has 14 amino acids.

The chain couples TRBV6-1 to TRBJ1-4, with D perhaps matching TRBD1 (6 bases). Per the germline V gene, CDR1 is MNHNS and CDR2 is SASEGT. This CDR3 contains 14 residues. The V gene lost 6 bases and the J gene lost 8 bases, with 16 bases spanning the gap. CDR3: CASRGGQGKEKLFF. Written as DNA, the CDR3 is TGTGCCAGCAGGGGGGGGCAGGGAAAAGAAAAACTGTTTTTT.